These T cell receptor beta chains were read from a single sample in a study of blood T cell repertoires in COVID-19. Repertoires were generated with immunoSEQ multiplex PCR, while TCRdb's copy carries only in-frame clones and drops some. The sample has roughly 130,000 clones; approximately 80% are singletons. Sequencing was carried out using peripheral blood. Receptors were obtained from a woman aged 55-69 years with acute or convalescent COVID-19. Both conserved end residues are part of each CDR3. Fields, in order: V gene, J gene, clone size, D gene, CDR3 DNA, CDR3 protein. The D gene is left open where the match is weak. Only part of the rows carry a size: once, few, many, or a class if the clone is expanded.

v_call: TRBV2; j_call: TRBJ2-2; clone_size: .; d_call: .; cdr3_nt: TGTGCCCGCGGCCGCCCGCGGTACACCGGGGAGCTGTTTTTT; cdr3_aa: CARGRPRYTGELFF
v_call: TRBV15; j_call: TRBJ2-3; clone_size: .; d_call: .; cdr3_nt: TGTGCCACCAGCAGTCAGGGCACAGATACGCAGTATTTT; cdr3_aa: CATSSQGTDTQYF
v_call: TRBV7-3; j_call: TRBJ2-1; clone_size: .; d_call: TRBD2; cdr3_nt: TGTGCCAGCAGCAGTGGACTAAGCGGGGGCAATGAGCAGTTCTTC; cdr3_aa: CASSSGLSGGNEQFF
v_call: TRBV18; j_call: TRBJ2-3; clone_size: .; d_call: .; cdr3_nt: TGTGCCAGCTCACCAACCGGGACTCACAGACCAGATACGCAGTATTTT; cdr3_aa: CASSPTGTHRPDTQYF
v_call: TRBV5-1; j_call: TRBJ1-6; clone_size: few; d_call: TRBD1; cdr3_nt: TGCGCCAGCAGCCCAAGACAGGGGGCGCAAAATTCACCCCTCCACTTT; cdr3_aa: CASSPRQGAQNSPLHF
v_call: TRBV6-5; j_call: TRBJ2-7; clone_size: .; d_call: .; cdr3_nt: TGTGCCAGCAGGACGGACAGTCGGGTTCGATACGAGCAGTACTTC; cdr3_aa: CASRTDSRVRYEQYF
v_call: TRBV6-5; j_call: TRBJ1-4; clone_size: few; d_call: .; cdr3_nt: TGTGCCAGCAGTTCCAGTGATAATGAAAAACTGTTTTTT; cdr3_aa: CASSSSDNEKLFF
v_call: TRBV30; j_call: TRBJ1-6; clone_size: .; d_call: .; cdr3_nt: TGTGCCTGGGAGGGGAGGGCAAATTCACCCCTCCACTTT; cdr3_aa: CAWEGRANSPLHF
v_call: TRBV6-4; j_call: TRBJ2-3; clone_size: .; d_call: .; cdr3_nt: TGTGCCAGCAGCCTTGTTAGGGAGGATACGCAGTATTTT; cdr3_aa: CASSLVREDTQYF
v_call: TRBV10-3; j_call: TRBJ2-4; clone_size: once; d_call: TRBD2; cdr3_nt: TGTGCCATCAGTGAGTCGCGGGGGGGCATTCAGTACTTC; cdr3_aa: CAISESRGGIQYF
v_call: TRBV30; j_call: TRBJ1-2; clone_size: .; d_call: .; cdr3_nt: TGTGCCTGGAGCCCCGGGAGGGGCCATTACTATGGCTACACCTTC; cdr3_aa: CAWSPGRGHYYGYTF
v_call: TRBV2; j_call: TRBJ1-1; clone_size: .; d_call: TRBD1; cdr3_nt: TGTGCCAGCGGTGGACAGGGATGGACTGAAGCTTTCTTT; cdr3_aa: CASGGQGWTEAFF
v_call: TRBV3-1/TRBV3-2; j_call: TRBJ1-3; clone_size: .; d_call: .; cdr3_nt: TGTGCCAGCAGCCAAGATGCGGGCCAAGCTGGAAACACCATATATTTT; cdr3_aa: CASSQDAGQAGNTIYF
v_call: TRBV13; j_call: TRBJ1-5; clone_size: once; d_call: .; cdr3_nt: TGTGCCAGCAGCTTAGACAGGGATCAGCCCCAGCATTTT; cdr3_aa: CASSLDRDQPQHF
v_call: TRBV18; j_call: TRBJ1-1; clone_size: .; d_call: TRBD1; cdr3_nt: TGTGCCAGCTCATTCGGACAGGCTAAGATGAACACTGAAGCTTTCTTT; cdr3_aa: CASSFGQAKMNTEAFF
v_call: TRBV5-5; j_call: TRBJ1-2; clone_size: .; d_call: TRBD1; cdr3_nt: TGTGCCAGCAGCACATCCGGGACAGGCATCTATGGCTACACCTTC; cdr3_aa: CASSTSGTGIYGYTF
v_call: TRBV19; j_call: TRBJ1-6; clone_size: .; d_call: .; cdr3_nt: TGTGCCAGTAGCAAGGCGAGGAATTCACCCCTCCACTTT; cdr3_aa: CASSKARNSPLHF
v_call: TRBV2; j_call: TRBJ1-2; clone_size: once; d_call: TRBD1; cdr3_nt: TGTGCCAGCAGGGCGGACAGGGGGGGCAGTGTTGGCTACACCTTC; cdr3_aa: CASRADRGGSVGYTF
v_call: TRBV11-2; j_call: TRBJ1-1; clone_size: few; d_call: TRBD1; cdr3_nt: TGTGCCAGCAGCTTAGATATAGGGACAGGGGCCCTCGGGGCTTTCTTT; cdr3_aa: CASSLDIGTGALGAFF
v_call: TRBV6-5; j_call: TRBJ2-7; clone_size: .; d_call: .; cdr3_nt: TGTGCCAGCCGCGAGGGCAGGGGTTACGAGCAGTACTTC; cdr3_aa: CASREGRGYEQYF
v_call: TRBV7-7; j_call: TRBJ2-3; clone_size: .; d_call: .; cdr3_nt: TGTGCCAGCAGCCCCAGGGAAAGCACAGATACGCAGTATTTT; cdr3_aa: CASSPRESTDTQYF
v_call: TRBV9; j_call: TRBJ2-1; clone_size: .; d_call: TRBD2; cdr3_nt: TGTGCCAGCAGCGTAATGGCGGGGGGACCCCAAGGGTCCAATGAGCAGTTCTTC; cdr3_aa: CASSVMAGGPQGSNEQFF
v_call: TRBV2; j_call: TRBJ2-1; clone_size: .; d_call: TRBD2; cdr3_nt: TGTGCCAGCCGAAAAAGCGGGGGGGGCGAGCAGTTCTTC; cdr3_aa: CASRKSGGGEQFF
v_call: TRBV5-1; j_call: TRBJ1-1; clone_size: .; d_call: .; cdr3_nt: TGCGCCAGCAGCTTTCGAGGGACTGAAGCTTTCTTT; cdr3_aa: CASSFRGTEAFF
v_call: TRBV25-1; j_call: TRBJ2-7; clone_size: once; d_call: .; cdr3_nt: TGTGCCAGCAGTGAAACAGGTTTCTACGAGCAGTACTTC; cdr3_aa: CASSETGFYEQYF
v_call: TRBV7-9; j_call: TRBJ1-1; clone_size: once; d_call: .; cdr3_nt: TGTGCCAGCAGCCCCACGGGGACTGAAGCTTTCTTT; cdr3_aa: CASSPTGTEAFF
v_call: TRBV10-2; j_call: TRBJ1-2; clone_size: .; d_call: .; cdr3_nt: TGCGCCAGCAGTGTATCCCAACCAAGCTGGGGGGATAGCTATGGCTACACCTTC; cdr3_aa: CASSVSQPSWGDSYGYTF
v_call: TRBV14; j_call: TRBJ2-3; clone_size: .; d_call: .; cdr3_nt: TGTGCCAGCAGCCCCGGGTCCAAGTATACGCAGTATTTT; cdr3_aa: CASSPGSKYTQYF
v_call: TRBV18; j_call: TRBJ2-3; clone_size: .; d_call: TRBD1; cdr3_nt: TGTGCCAGCTCACGACTGGACAGGGGGTCAGATACGCAGTATTTT; cdr3_aa: CASSRLDRGSDTQYF
v_call: TRBV12-3/TRBV12-4; j_call: TRBJ1-2; clone_size: many; d_call: .; cdr3_nt: TGTGCCAGCAGTTCAGGATTTGACTATGGCTACACCTTC; cdr3_aa: CASSSGFDYGYTF
v_call: TRBV18; j_call: TRBJ2-1; clone_size: .; d_call: .; cdr3_nt: TGTGCCAGCTCACCGAAGGGGGTCTCCTACAATGAGCAGTTCTTC; cdr3_aa: CASSPKGVSYNEQFF
v_call: TRBV2; j_call: TRBJ1-2; clone_size: .; d_call: TRBD1; cdr3_nt: TGTGCCAGCAGTGTTGGACAGGCGATTAACTATGGCTACACCTTC; cdr3_aa: CASSVGQAINYGYTF
v_call: TRBV2; j_call: TRBJ1-4; clone_size: .; d_call: TRBD1; cdr3_nt: TGTGCCAGCAAATGGCAGGGGGTGGCAACTAATGAAAAACTGTTTTTT; cdr3_aa: CASKWQGVATNEKLFF
v_call: TRBV6-5; j_call: TRBJ2-7; clone_size: .; d_call: .; cdr3_nt: TGTGCCAGCACCCCGGGACACGGGAACGAGCAGTACTTC; cdr3_aa: CASTPGHGNEQYF
v_call: TRBV7-2; j_call: TRBJ1-2; clone_size: .; d_call: .; cdr3_nt: TGTGCCAGCAGCGCAATTGGGACCGGAGGGGAAGGCTACACCTTC; cdr3_aa: CASSAIGTGGEGYTF
v_call: TRBV6-5; j_call: TRBJ1-2; clone_size: .; d_call: TRBD1; cdr3_nt: TGTGCCAGCGCCCCGGGGACAGGGGACGGCTACACCTTC; cdr3_aa: CASAPGTGDGYTF
v_call: TRBV9; j_call: TRBJ1-5; clone_size: .; d_call: .; cdr3_nt: TGTGCCAGCAGCTCATCCGGGACACCCTCTCAGCCCCAGCATTTT; cdr3_aa: CASSSSGTPSQPQHF
v_call: TRBV30; j_call: TRBJ1-6; clone_size: .; d_call: TRBD1; cdr3_nt: TGTGCCTGGCAACCGGGACAGCGATCACCCCTCCACTTT; cdr3_aa: CAWQPGQRSPLHF
v_call: TRBV29-1; j_call: TRBJ2-2; clone_size: .; d_call: .; cdr3_nt: TGCAGCGTGAAGGAGGGGGCAAACACCGGGGAGCTGTTTTTT; cdr3_aa: CSVKEGANTGELFF
v_call: TRBV19; j_call: TRBJ1-4; clone_size: .; d_call: .; cdr3_nt: TGTGCCAGTTCAAACCGGGAGATTAATGAAAAACTGTTTTTT; cdr3_aa: CASSNREINEKLFF
v_call: TRBV13; j_call: TRBJ1-1; clone_size: .; d_call: .; cdr3_nt: TGTGCCAGCAGCCCTGACAGGTATTATTCTTTCTTT; cdr3_aa: CASSPDRYYSFF
v_call: TRBV10-3; j_call: TRBJ2-7; clone_size: .; d_call: TRBD1; cdr3_nt: TGTGCCATCAGTGGTTCGGACAGGGGGTCCTACGAGCAGTACTTC; cdr3_aa: CAISGSDRGSYEQYF
v_call: TRBV27; j_call: TRBJ2-7; clone_size: .; d_call: .; cdr3_nt: TGTGCCAGCAGTTTTCGGGGTAACTCCTACGAGCAGTACTTC; cdr3_aa: CASSFRGNSYEQYF
v_call: TRBV7-8; j_call: TRBJ2-3; clone_size: .; d_call: .; cdr3_nt: TGTGCCAGCAGCTTACGACAGTTTAGCACAGATACGCAGTATTTT; cdr3_aa: CASSLRQFSTDTQYF
v_call: TRBV24-1; j_call: TRBJ2-2; clone_size: .; d_call: .; cdr3_nt: TGTGCCACCAGTGACCCTGGAGGGGGCGTTAAATCGGTCACCGGGGAGCTGTTTTTT; cdr3_aa: CATSDPGGGVKSVTGELFF
v_call: TRBV6-5; j_call: TRBJ2-3; clone_size: .; d_call: TRBD1; cdr3_nt: TGTGCCAGCAGCTACAGGGGGACGGCAGATACGCAGTATTTT; cdr3_aa: CASSYRGTADTQYF
v_call: TRBV4-2; j_call: TRBJ2-7; clone_size: .; d_call: TRBD1; cdr3_nt: TGTGCCAGCAGCCACCACGGAGGACAGGGGGCTTACGAGCAGTACTTC; cdr3_aa: CASSHHGGQGAYEQYF
v_call: TRBV4-2; j_call: TRBJ2-7; clone_size: .; d_call: TRBD2; cdr3_nt: TGTGCCAGCAGCCAGTCAAGACTAGCGGGGTACTCCTACGAGCAGTACTTC; cdr3_aa: CASSQSRLAGYSYEQYF
v_call: TRBV5-6; j_call: TRBJ2-6; clone_size: once; d_call: .; cdr3_nt: TGTGCCAGCATCCCCTTTCAGGGGTCTACCTCTGGGGCCAACGTCCTGACTTTC; cdr3_aa: CASIPFQGSTSGANVLTF
v_call: TRBV11-2; j_call: TRBJ1-2; clone_size: .; d_call: TRBD1; cdr3_nt: TGTGCCAGCAGCTCGGGACAGGGATATGGCTACACCTTC; cdr3_aa: CASSSGQGYGYTF
v_call: TRBV3-1/TRBV3-2; j_call: TRBJ1-2; clone_size: .; d_call: TRBD1; cdr3_nt: TGTGCCAGCAGCCAAGTGGGTTATGGGACAGCAAAAAACCACTATGGCTACACCTTC; cdr3_aa: CASSQVGYGTAKNHYGYTF